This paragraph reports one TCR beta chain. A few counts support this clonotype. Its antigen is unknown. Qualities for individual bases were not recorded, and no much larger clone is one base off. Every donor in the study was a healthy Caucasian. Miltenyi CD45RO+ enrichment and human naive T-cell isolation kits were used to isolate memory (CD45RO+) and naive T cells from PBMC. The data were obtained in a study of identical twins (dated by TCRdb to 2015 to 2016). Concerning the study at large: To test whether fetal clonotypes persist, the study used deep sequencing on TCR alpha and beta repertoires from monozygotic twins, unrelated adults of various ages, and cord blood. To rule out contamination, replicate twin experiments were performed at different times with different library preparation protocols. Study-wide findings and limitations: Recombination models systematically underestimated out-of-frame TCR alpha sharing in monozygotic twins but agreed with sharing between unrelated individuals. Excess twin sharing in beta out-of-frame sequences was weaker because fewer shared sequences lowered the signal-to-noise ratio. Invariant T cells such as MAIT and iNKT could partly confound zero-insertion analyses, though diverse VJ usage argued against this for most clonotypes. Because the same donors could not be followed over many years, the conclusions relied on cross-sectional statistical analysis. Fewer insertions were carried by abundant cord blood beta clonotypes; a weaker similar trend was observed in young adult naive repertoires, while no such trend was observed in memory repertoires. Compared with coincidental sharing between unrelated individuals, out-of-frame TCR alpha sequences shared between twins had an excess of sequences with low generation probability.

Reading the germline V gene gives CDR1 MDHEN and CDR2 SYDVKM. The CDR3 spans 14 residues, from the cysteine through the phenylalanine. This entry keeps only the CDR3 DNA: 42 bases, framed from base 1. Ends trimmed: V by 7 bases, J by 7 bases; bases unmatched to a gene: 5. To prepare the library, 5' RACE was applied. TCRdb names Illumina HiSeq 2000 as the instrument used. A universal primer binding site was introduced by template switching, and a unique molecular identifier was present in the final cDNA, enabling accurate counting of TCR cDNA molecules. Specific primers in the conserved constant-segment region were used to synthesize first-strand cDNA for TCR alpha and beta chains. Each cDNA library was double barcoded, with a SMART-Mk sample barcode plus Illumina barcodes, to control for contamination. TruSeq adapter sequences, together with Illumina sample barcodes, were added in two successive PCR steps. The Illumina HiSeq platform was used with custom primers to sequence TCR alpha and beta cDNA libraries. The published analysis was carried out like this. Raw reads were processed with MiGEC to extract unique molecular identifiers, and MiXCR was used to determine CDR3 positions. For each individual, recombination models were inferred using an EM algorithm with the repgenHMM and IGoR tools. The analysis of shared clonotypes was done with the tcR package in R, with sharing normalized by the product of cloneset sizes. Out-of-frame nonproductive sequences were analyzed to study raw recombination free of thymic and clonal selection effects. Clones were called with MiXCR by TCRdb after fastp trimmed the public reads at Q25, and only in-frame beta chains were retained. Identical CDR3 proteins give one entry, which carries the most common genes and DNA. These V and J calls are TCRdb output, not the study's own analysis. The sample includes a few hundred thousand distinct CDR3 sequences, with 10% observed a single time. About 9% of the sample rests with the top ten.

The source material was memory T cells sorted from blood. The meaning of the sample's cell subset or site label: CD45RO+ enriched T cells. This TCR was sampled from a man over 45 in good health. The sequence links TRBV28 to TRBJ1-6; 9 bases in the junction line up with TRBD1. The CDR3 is CASMGQGFNSPLHF. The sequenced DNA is TGTGCCAGCATGGGACAGGGTTTCAATTCACCCCTCCACTTT.